The rows below give T cell receptor beta chains drawn from one sample of a study of blood T cell repertoires in COVID-19. TCRdb's table, derived via immunoSEQ multiplex PCR, lists solely in-frame clones and lacks some. The sample holds about 360,000 clones, more than 75% seen once. The source material was peripheral blood. The receptors derive from a human donor in a cohort sampled during active COVID-19. Both conserved end residues are part of each CDR3. The D gene is left open where the match is weak. Clone size is not always given. Where it is, it says once, few, many or a class for expanded clones.

>-|-|TRBV18|TRBJ1-6
CASSPLPGQNSPLHF
TGTGCCAGCTCACCATTGCCAGGGCAAAATTCACCCCTCCACTTT
>few|-|TRBV5-1|TRBJ2-2
CASRGGTGELFF
TGCGCCAGCAGAGGGGGCACCGGGGAGCTGTTTTTT
>-|-|TRBV6-6|TRBJ2-7
CASSYSQVRNTYEQYF
TGTGCCAGCAGTTACTCGCAGGTCCGCAATACCTACGAGCAGTACTTC
>-|-|TRBV6-5|TRBJ1-3
CASRGAGAGNTIYF
TGTGCCAGCAGGGGGGCAGGGGCTGGAAACACCATATATTTT
>-|TRBD1|TRBV18|TRBJ1-2
CASSTTGTGTFGYTF
TGTGCCAGCTCAACTACCGGGACAGGGACGTTCGGCTACACCTTC
>-|-|TRBV6-4|TRBJ1-6
CASSEQGTYNSPLHF
TGTGCCAGCAGTGAACAGGGAACCTATAATTCACCCCTCCACTTT
>once|-|TRBV30|TRBJ1-2
CAWRVKRDRRDGYTF
TGTGCCTGGAGGGTCAAGAGGGATCGTCGGGATGGCTACACCTTC
>-|-|TRBV5-5|TRBJ2-7
CASSEALYEQYF
TGTGCCAGCAGCGAAGCCCTATACGAGCAGTACTTC
>-|-|TRBV7-9|TRBJ2-5
CASSLDNQETQYF
TGTGCCAGCAGCTTGGACAACCAAGAGACCCAGTACTTC
>-|-|TRBV6-1|TRBJ2-7
CASSSGEQYF
TGTGCCAGCAGTTCGGGCGAGCAGTACTTC
>-|TRBD1|TRBV19|TRBJ2-7
CASSITGASYEQYF
TGTGCCAGTAGTATCACAGGGGCATCCTACGAGCAGTACTTC
>-|TRBD1|TRBV5-8|TRBJ2-3
CASSLAADRASTDTQYF
TGTGCCAGCAGCTTGGCCGCGGACAGGGCGAGCACAGATACGCAGTATTTT
>-|-|TRBV6-4|TRBJ2-2
CASSGGHGGYYPNTGELFF
TGTGCCAGCAGTGGGGGTCACGGGGGTTATTACCCGAACACCGGGGAGCTGTTTTTT
>-|TRBD2|TRBV28|TRBJ2-1
CASSLAGVYYNEQFF
TGTGCCAGCAGTTTAGCGGGAGTTTACTACAATGAGCAGTTCTTC
>-|-|TRBV30|TRBJ2-3
CAWSVGGRGTDTQYF
TGTGCCTGGAGTGTAGGGGGGAGGGGCACAGATACGCAGTATTTT
>-|-|TRBV7-3|TRBJ1-1
CASSLWGPREAFF
TGTGCCAGCAGCTTATGGGGGCCACGTGAAGCTTTCTTT
>-|-|TRBV5-6|TRBJ1-3
CASSFSFASSSGNTIYF
TGTGCCAGCAGCTTCTCCTTTGCTTCGAGCTCTGGAAACACCATATATTTT
>-|-|TRBV19|TRBJ1-4
CASSGTTNEKLFF
TGTGCCAGTAGCGGGACAACTAATGAAAAACTGTTTTTT
>-|-|TRBV30|TRBJ2-1
CAWSFPRGALLNNEQFF
TGTGCCTGGAGCTTCCCCCGTGGGGCACTCTTGAACAATGAGCAGTTCTTC
>few|-|TRBV4-1|TRBJ1-3
CASSPGNTIYF
TGCGCCAGCAGCCCCGGGAACACCATATATTTT
>-|-|TRBV5-5|TRBJ1-3
CASSLATAASGNTIYF
TGTGCCAGCAGCTTGGCGACAGCAGCCTCTGGAAACACCATATATTTT
>-|-|TRBV13|TRBJ2-1
CASSSTESSYNEQFF
TGTGCCAGCAGCAGTACAGAGAGCTCCTACAATGAGCAGTTCTTC
>-|TRBD1|TRBV19|TRBJ1-1
CASRLSPGGATEAFF
TGTGCCAGTAGGCTCTCCCCAGGGGGCGCAACTGAAGCTTTCTTT
>-|-|TRBV5-1|TRBJ2-7
CASSSRVGGGGIYEQYF
TGCGCCAGCAGCTCCCGGGTCGGCGGGGGCGGAATTTACGAGCAGTACTTC
>-|TRBD2|TRBV4-1|TRBJ2-2
CASSFQREGLLSGELFF
TGCGCCAGCAGCTTTCAAAGGGAGGGCCTCCTTAGCGGGGAGCTGTTTTTT
>few|-|TRBV4-1|TRBJ2-5
CASSRPGMGETQYF
TGCGCCAGCAGCCGCCCGGGAATGGGGGAGACCCAGTACTTC
>-|TRBD1|TRBV19|TRBJ1-4
CASSSGDRRNEKLFF
TGTGCCAGTAGTTCAGGGGACAGGCGGAATGAAAAACTGTTTTTT
>-|-|TRBV21-1|TRBJ2-1
CASSLRLAGDNEQFF
TGTGCCAGCAGCTTGCGACTAGCGGGAGACAATGAGCAGTTCTTC
>-|-|TRBV15|TRBJ2-5
CATSRVLAARETQYF
TGTGCCACCAGCAGAGTGTTAGCGGCCCGGGAGACCCAGTACTTC
>once|-|TRBV7-2|TRBJ2-1
CASSSSLGGGNEQFF
TGTGCCAGCAGCTCCTCGTTAGGTGGAGGCAATGAGCAGTTCTTC
>-|-|TRBV6-6|TRBJ1-2
CASTPRGADGYTF
TGTGCCAGCACCCCGCGGGGGGCCGATGGCTACACCTTC
>-|TRBD2|TRBV6-2/TRBV6-3|TRBJ2-2
CASSRSGGASGELFF
TGTGCCAGCAGCCGCAGCGGGGGGGCCTCCGGGGAGCTGTTTTTT
>-|TRBD1|TRBV2|TRBJ2-1
CASSDSRGQKGNEQFF
TGTGCCAGCAGTGATAGTAGGGGACAGAAAGGCAATGAGCAGTTCTTC
>-|-|TRBV6-5|TRBJ1-4
CASSYSSATNEKLFF
TGTGCCAGCAGTTACTCGTCGGCAACTAATGAAAAACTGTTTTTT
>-|TRBD1|TRBV18|TRBJ1-2
CASSPQGAAGYTF
TGTGCCAGCTCACCGCAGGGGGCGGCGGGCTACACCTTC
>-|-|TRBV5-1|TRBJ2-3
CASNQDPSTDTQYF
TGCGCCAGCAACCAGGATCCTAGCACAGATACGCAGTATTTT
>-|-|TRBV7-8|TRBJ2-2
CASSLLQGNTGELFF
TGTGCCAGCAGCTTACTGCAGGGAAACACCGGGGAGCTGTTTTTT
>once|TRBD2|TRBV10-3|TRBJ2-1
CAITDPGLAGSYNEQFF
TGTGCCATCACCGACCCCGGACTAGCGGGATCCTACAATGAGCAGTTCTTC
>-|TRBD2|TRBV7-2|TRBJ2-1
CASSVTGGGEYNEQFF
TGTGCCAGCAGCGTTACGGGGGGTGGAGAATACAATGAGCAGTTCTTC
>-|-|TRBV6-5|TRBJ1-1
CASSPTFEDTEAFF
TGTGCCAGCAGTCCTACCTTCGAGGACACTGAAGCTTTCTTT
>-|-|TRBV28|TRBJ2-2
CASSLGREGSGELFF
TGTGCCAGCAGTTTAGGCAGGGAAGGTTCCGGGGAGCTGTTTTTT
>-|TRBD1|TRBV24-1|TRBJ2-1
CATSESIPDRGVDNEQFF
TGTGCCACCAGTGAGTCGATCCCTGACAGGGGAGTCGACAATGAGCAGTTCTTC
>-|TRBD2|TRBV7-8|TRBJ2-7
CASSPRLAGVTHEQYF
TGTGCCAGCAGCCCCCGCCTAGCGGGAGTCACCCACGAGCAGTACTTC
>few|-|TRBV7-9|TRBJ2-7
CASSLEQGQQYF
TGTGCCAGCAGCTTAGAGCAGGGCCAGCAGTACTTC
>-|-|TRBV30|TRBJ1-5
CAWAPPGRGNQPQHF
TGTGCCTGGGCGCCACCGGGGAGGGGTAATCAGCCCCAGCATTTT
>-|-|TRBV28|TRBJ2-7
CASSAGIHEQYF
TGTGCCAGCAGTGCAGGGATCCACGAGCAGTACTTC